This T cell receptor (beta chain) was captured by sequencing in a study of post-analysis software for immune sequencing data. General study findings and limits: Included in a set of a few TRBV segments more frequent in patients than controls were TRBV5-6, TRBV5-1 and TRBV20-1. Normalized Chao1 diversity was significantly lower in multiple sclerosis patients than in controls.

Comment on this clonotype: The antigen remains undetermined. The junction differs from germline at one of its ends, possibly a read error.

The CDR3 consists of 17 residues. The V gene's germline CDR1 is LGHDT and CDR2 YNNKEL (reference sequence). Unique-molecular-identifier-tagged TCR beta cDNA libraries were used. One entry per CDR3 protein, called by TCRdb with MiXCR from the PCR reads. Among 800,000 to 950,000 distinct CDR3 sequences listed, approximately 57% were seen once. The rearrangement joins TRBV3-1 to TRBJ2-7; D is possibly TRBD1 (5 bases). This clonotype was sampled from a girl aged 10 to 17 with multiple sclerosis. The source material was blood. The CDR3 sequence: CASNQELVGNRPYEQYF. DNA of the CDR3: TGTGCCAGCAACCAAGAGCTCGTCGGAAACAGGCCTTACGAGCAGTACTTC.